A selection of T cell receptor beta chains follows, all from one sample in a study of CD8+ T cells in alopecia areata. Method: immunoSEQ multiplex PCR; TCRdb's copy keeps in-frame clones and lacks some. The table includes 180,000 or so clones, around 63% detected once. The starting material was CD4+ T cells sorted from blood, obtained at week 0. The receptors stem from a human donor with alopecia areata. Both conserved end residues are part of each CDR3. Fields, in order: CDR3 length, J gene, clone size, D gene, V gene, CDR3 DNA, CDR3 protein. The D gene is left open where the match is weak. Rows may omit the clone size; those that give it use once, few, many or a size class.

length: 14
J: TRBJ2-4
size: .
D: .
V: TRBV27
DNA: TGTGCCAGCAGTTTATCTTGGGTGGGGAACATTCAGTACTTC
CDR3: CASSLSWVGNIQYF

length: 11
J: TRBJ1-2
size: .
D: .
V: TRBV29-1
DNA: TGCAGCGTTGACCGAAACTATGGCTACACCTTC
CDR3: CSVDRNYGYTF

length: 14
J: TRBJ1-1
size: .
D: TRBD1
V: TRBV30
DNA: TGTGCCTGGACCCTGGGACAGGGGAACACTGAAGCTTTCTTT
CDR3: CAWTLGQGNTEAFF

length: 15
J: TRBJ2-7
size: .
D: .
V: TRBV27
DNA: TGTGCCAGCAGCAGCAGGAGGTGGGGGAACTACGAGCAGTACTTC
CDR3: CASSSRRWGNYEQYF

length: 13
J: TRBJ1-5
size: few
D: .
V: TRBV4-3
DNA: TGCGCCAGCAGCCAAGAGGAGTTTGAGCCCCAGCATTTT
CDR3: CASSQEEFEPQHF

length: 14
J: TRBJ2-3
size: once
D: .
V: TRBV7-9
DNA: TGTGCCAGTACAACGGGTGGTGGAGGAGATACGCAGTATTTT
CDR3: CASTTGGGGDTQYF

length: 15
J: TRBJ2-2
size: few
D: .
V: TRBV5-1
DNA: TGCGCCAGCAGCTTGGAATCGTTGAACACCGGGGAGCTGTTTTTT
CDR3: CASSLESLNTGELFF

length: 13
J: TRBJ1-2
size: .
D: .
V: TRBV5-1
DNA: TGCGCCAGCAGTGGAGTTCCAAACTATGGCTACACCTTC
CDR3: CASSGVPNYGYTF

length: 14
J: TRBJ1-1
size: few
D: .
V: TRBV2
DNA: TGTGCCAGCAGCCGACAGGCCTCGAACACTGAAGCTTTCTTT
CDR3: CASSRQASNTEAFF

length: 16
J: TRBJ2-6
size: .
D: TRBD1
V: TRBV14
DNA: TGTGCCAGCAGCCGGACAGGGTATTCTGGGGCCAACGTCCTGACTTTC
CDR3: CASSRTGYSGANVLTF

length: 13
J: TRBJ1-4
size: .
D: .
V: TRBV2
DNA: TGTGCCAGCATCCGACGGTCAAATGAAAAACTGTTTTTT
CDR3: CASIRRSNEKLFF

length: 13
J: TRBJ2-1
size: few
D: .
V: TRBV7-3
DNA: TGTGCCAGCAGCTTACTCTCCGGCAATGAGCAGTTCTTC
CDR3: CASSLLSGNEQFF

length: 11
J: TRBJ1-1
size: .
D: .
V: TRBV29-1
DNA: TGCAGCGTTCGGAAGAACACTGAAGCTTTCTTT
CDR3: CSVRKNTEAFF

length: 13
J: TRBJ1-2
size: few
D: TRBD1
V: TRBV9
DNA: TGTGCCAGCAGCGCACAGGGGGCCTATGGCTACACCTTC
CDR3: CASSAQGAYGYTF

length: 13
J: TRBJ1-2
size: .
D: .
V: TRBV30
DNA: TGTGCCGGAACCAAGGACAGCTCCTATGGCTACACCTTC
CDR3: CAGTKDSSYGYTF

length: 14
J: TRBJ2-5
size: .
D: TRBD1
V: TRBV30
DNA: TGTGCCTGGAAAAGGGGGCCCGGTGGAGAGACCCAGTACTTC
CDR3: CAWKRGPGGETQYF

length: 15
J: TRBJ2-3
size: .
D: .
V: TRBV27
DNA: TGTGCCAGCAGGAACGAGGGGCACATCACAGATACGCAGTATTTT
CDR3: CASRNEGHITDTQYF

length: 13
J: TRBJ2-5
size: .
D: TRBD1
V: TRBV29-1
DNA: TGCAGCGTTGCACGGACAGGGTATCAGGAGCAGTACTTC
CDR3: CSVARTGYQEQYF

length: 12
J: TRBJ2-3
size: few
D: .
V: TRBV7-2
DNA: TGTGCCAGCAGCCTACCTTTCCTTACGCAGTATTTT
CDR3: CASSLPFLTQYF

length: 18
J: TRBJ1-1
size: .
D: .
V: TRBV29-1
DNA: TGCAGCGTTGAAAACACTCGGGAGGGGCTAGGTGGGAACACTGAAGCTTTCTTT
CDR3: CSVENTREGLGGNTEAFF

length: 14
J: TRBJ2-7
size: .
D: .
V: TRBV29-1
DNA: TGCAGCGTCTTACCAGGAGGGACGACCTACGAGCAGTACTTC
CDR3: CSVLPGGTTYEQYF

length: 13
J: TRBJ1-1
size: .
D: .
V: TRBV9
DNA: TGTGCCAGCAGCGTAGAGATGGGGACTGAAGCTTTCTTT
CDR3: CASSVEMGTEAFF

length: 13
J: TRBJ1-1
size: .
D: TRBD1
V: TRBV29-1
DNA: TGCAGCGTAACAATTACAGGGGACACTGAAGCTTTCTTT
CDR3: CSVTITGDTEAFF

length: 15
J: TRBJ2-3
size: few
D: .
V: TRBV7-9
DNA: TGTGCCAGCAGCGACACAGGGCCAGCCACAGATACGCAGTATTTT
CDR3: CASSDTGPATDTQYF

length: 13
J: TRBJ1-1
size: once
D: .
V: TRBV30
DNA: TGTGCCTGGAGAGGCGCAGCGAACACTGAAGCTTTCTTT
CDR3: CAWRGAANTEAFF

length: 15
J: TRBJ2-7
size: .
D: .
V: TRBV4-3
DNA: TGCGCCAGCAGCCAAGCAGGGATTGCCGTCTACGAGCAGTACTTC
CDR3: CASSQAGIAVYEQYF